This T cell receptor beta chain was documented in a study of T cell changes during pregnancy in multiple sclerosis. Clones were sequenced by immunoSEQ multiplex PCR, and TCRdb holds only the in-frame ones, with some missing. The top ten clones hold 0.45% to 0.65% of a sample with about 50,000 clones, around 93% of them seen once. V lost 4 bases and J 6 bases, leaving 10 bases between the germline ends. From germline, CDR1 is MGHRA and CDR2 YSYEKL. This CDR3 region has 13 residues. The origin of this receptor is a female donor with multiple sclerosis, enrolled in a pregnancy study. The chain uses TRBV4-1 and TRBJ1-3; D gene unclear. The material was CD4+ T cells from peripheral blood mononuclear cells, obtained after pregnancy. This CDR3 is CASSPAVENTIYF. DNA for the CDR3: TGCGCCAGCAGCCCCGCGGTTGAAAACACCATATATTTT.